Listed below are T cell receptor beta chains from one sample, sequenced in a study of low-dose radiotherapy and immunotherapy resistance in tumors. TCRdb redid the calling of the reads with MiXCR, one entry per CDR3 protein. Of under 90,000 distinct CDR3 sequences in the sample, approximately 31% were seen once. The sequencing here drew on PBMCs, taken before treatment. Receptors were obtained from a female donor with ovarian cancer. Both conserved end residues are part of each CDR3. The D gene is left open where the match is weak. Size values are once, few and many counts, or a class for expanded clones, and some rows have none.

D gene	V gene	clone size	J gene	CDR3 DNA	CDR3 protein
TRBD1	TRBV30	.	TRBJ1-5	TGTGCCTGGAGTGCTGACAGGGGGCATCAGCCCCAGCATTTT	CAWSADRGHQPQHF
TRBD1	TRBV18	many	TRBJ1-1	TGTGCCAGCTCGGACAGGGAGAACACTGAAGCTTTCTTT	CASSDRENTEAFF
.	TRBV6-2/TRBV6-3	many	TRBJ1-5	TGTGCCAGCAGTCGCCGGGCTAACAATCAGCCCCAGCATTTT	CASSRRANNQPQHF
.	TRBV6-2/TRBV6-3	.	TRBJ2-7	TGTGCCAGCAGGATGACTAGTTTGGGGGAGCAGTACTTC	CASRMTSLGEQYF
.	TRBV6-8	.	TRBJ2-2	TGTGCCAGCAGTTATGTCGGGGAGCTGTTTTTT	CASSYVGELFF
.	TRBV5-1	.	TRBJ1-4	TGCGCCAGCAGCTTGGGCGCGCGACCTTCAAATGAAAAACTGTTTTTT	CASSLGARPSNEKLFF
.	TRBV25-1	.	TRBJ1-1	TGTGCCAGCAGTGAATATGGCGGACGGAGGATACCTGAAGCTTTCTTT	CASSEYGGRRIPEAFF
.	TRBV15	.	TRBJ2-7	TGTGCCACCAGCAGAGAGGTAGGTATGGACTACGAGCAGTACTTC	CATSREVGMDYEQYF
TRBD2	TRBV5-4	.	TRBJ2-1	TGTGCCAGCAGCACCGGGACTAGCGGGATCTACAATGAGCAGTTCTTC	CASSTGTSGIYNEQFF
TRBD1	TRBV6-5	many	TRBJ1-3	TGTGCCAGCAGCCAGGGGGGTACTGGAAACACCATATATTTT	CASSQGGTGNTIYF